The 10 T cell receptor beta chains below come from one sample, sequenced in a study of esophageal squamous cell carcinoma under preoperative chemotherapy. Via MiXCR, TCRdb re-called the PCR reads, giving one row per CDR3 protein. The sample records around 19,000 distinct CDR3 sequences, around 46% being singletons. Time point meaning: after preoperative PTX-NDP chemotherapy. The biological material was taken from a patient given preoperative chemotherapy. Receptors originate from a human donor with esophageal squamous cell carcinoma. The donor label of this sample is uncertain.

The rearrangement uses TRBV11-2 and TRBJ2-2; D remains unclear. CDR3 length: 14 residues. The V end was cut by 4 bases, the J end by 4 bases, with 10 bases between. Germline V lookup: CDR1 SGHAT, CDR2 FQNNGV. The CDR3 protein is CASSSEVATGELFF. The CDR3 bases are TGTGCCAGCAGCTCCGAGGTTGCCACCGGGGAGCTGTTTTTT.

This chain uses TRBV7-4 with TRBJ2-5; maybe TRBD2 (7 bases). The DNA end is more similar to TRBJ2-7, so the J call may be wrong. Germline CDR1 reads SGHVT; CDR2 reads SQSDAQ. CDR3 length equals 15 residues. CDR3 DNA: TGTGCCAGCAGACATAAACGGGGGGCCGGATACGAGCAGTACTTC. Protein sequence: CASRHKRGAGYEQYF.

Ten or more counts support this clonotype. The rearrangement links TRBV6-1 to TRBJ2-6; D might be TRBD2 (6 bases). The germline V gene has CDR1 MNHNS and CDR2 SASEGT. V was trimmed by 6 bases and J by 2 bases, leaving 17 bases between them. The CDR3 has 17 amino acids. The CDR3 here is CASSRGAGWTGANVLTF. The CDR3 DNA is TGTGCCAGCAGCCGCGGGGCAGGTTGGACTGGGGCCAACGTCCTGACTTTC.

This clonotype occurred once. The junction shows a germline mismatch at one end, possibly a read error. The chain uses TRBV7-2 and TRBJ2-4; D is unresolved. CDR1 SGHTA and CDR2 FQGNSA come from the germline V gene. The CDR3 runs to 19 residues. Here the CDR3 DNA reads TGTGCCAGCAGCTTAGCAGGGTCGCCGAGTAATCGTGCCAAAAACATCCAGTACTTC. Translation: CASSLAGSPSNRAKNIQYF.

V gene TRBV11-2 combines with J gene TRBJ2-1; 7 nucleotides line up with TRBD2. Matching the DNA end better, TRBJ2-7 makes the J call doubtful. Germline V gene lookup returns CDR1 SGHAT and CDR2 FQNNGV. The CDR3 is 15 residues long. In DNA, the CDR3 is TGTGCCAGCAGCTTCGGGGCAGCGGGATCCTACGAGCAGTACTTC. Translation gives CASSFGAAGSYEQYF.

As concerns this clonotype: At one of its ends the junction is not consistent with the germline gene, which may arise from a read error. V gene TRBV11-2 combines with J gene TRBJ2-4; perhaps TRBD2 as D (5 bases). This CDR3 has 14 residues. Germline-derived CDR1 and CDR2 are SGHAT and FQNNGV. CDR3 loop: CARLAGRGQNIQYF. The CDR3 nucleotides read TGTGCCAGGCTCGCGGGCCGAGGCCAGAACATCCAGTACTTC. Using reference TRBV11-2 and TRBJ2-4 for the parts outside the CDR3, the full variable domain is EAGVAQSPRYKIIEKRQSVAFWCNPISGHATLYWYQQILGQGPKLLIQFQNNGVVDDSQLPKDRFSAERLKGVDSTLKIQPAKLEDSAVYLCARLAGRGQNIQYFGAGTRLSVL.

As regards this clonotype: At one boundary the junction diverges from the germline segment, which might be a read error. The rearrangement joins TRBV7-6 to TRBJ2-3, with D maybe TRBD2 (5 bases). CDR1 and CDR2 (germline): SGHVS, FNYEAQ. This CDR3 spans 14 amino acids. The CDR3: CAGSGGVGTETQYF. The CDR3 nucleotides are TGTGCGGGCAGCGGAGGAGTGGGTACAGAGACGCAGTATTTT.

In this sample, this clonotype turned up many times. CDR3: CASSFETGPYEQYF. CDR3 DNA sequence: TGTGCCAGCAGTTTCGAGACAGGGCCCTACGAGCAGTACTTC. The chain combines TRBV12-3 or TRBV12-4 with TRBJ2-1; 7 nucleotides match TRBD1. The J call may be in error: the DNA end matches TRBJ2-7 better. The CDR3 length is 14 residues.

Of note for this clonotype: The missing conserved phenylalanine or tryptophan at the end of this CDR3 makes a read error likely. Because the CDR3's place on the DNA is in doubt, the DNA is left out and the CDR3 is given as listed by TCRdb. The chain recombines TRBV7-6 with TRBJ1-1; the table's D call of TRBD1 was not tested on the DNA. With termini counted, the CDR3 has 18 amino acids. Germline V gene data show CDR1 as SGHVS and CDR2 as FNYEAQ. The CDR3 loop is CASSPRPVGRAMSSSSGQ.

The chain couples TRBV10-2 to TRBJ2-1, with TRBD2 identical over 10 bases. The CDR3 consists of 15 residues. The germline CDR1 and CDR2 sequences are WSHSY and SAAADI. The trim removed 4 bases at V and 4 bases at J, leaving 4 bases unmatched. The CDR3 sequence: CASSGSGRGYNEQFF. DNA for the CDR3: TGCGCCAGCAGTGGGAGCGGGAGGGGATACAATGAGCAGTTCTTC.